These T cell receptor beta chains were read from a single sample in a study of blood T cells in healthy people across ages. From the 5' RACE reads, TCRdb called clonotypes with MiXCR, one entry per CDR3 protein. Here the sample spans more than 1,400,000 distinct CDR3 sequences, approximately 42% being singletons. Sequenced sample: blood. The receptors here all came from a woman between 18 and 29 years old in good health. Both conserved end residues are part of each CDR3. The D gene is left open where the match is weak. The listing skips clone size in some rows; elsewhere it reads once, few, many or a size class.

>-|-|TRBJ1-1|TRBV7-2
TGTGCCAGCAGCTTAGCGGCAGGTCCCACTGAAGCTTTCTTT
CASSLAAGPTEAFF
>-|-|TRBJ2-7|TRBV20-1
TGCAGTGCTAGAGATAACCAGGGGGGCTCCTACGAGCAGTACTTC
CSARDNQGGSYEQYF
>-|-|TRBJ2-5|TRBV14
TGTGCCAGCAGCCAAGTTGGCCCCCTCGAGACCCAGTACTTC
CASSQVGPLETQYF
>-|-|TRBJ2-1|TRBV16
TGTGCCAGCAGCCTTAACAGAGGCTCCTACAATGAGCAGTTCTTC
CASSLNRGSYNEQFF
>TRBD2|-|TRBJ2-7|TRBV30
TGTGCCTGGAGTCAGACTAGCCCCGAGCAGTACTTC
CAWSQTSPEQYF
>-|-|TRBJ2-2|TRBV25-1
TGTGCCACCTCGTGGGTCATCACCGGGGAGCTGTTTTTT
CATSWVITGELFF
>-|once|TRBJ1-1|TRBV30
TGTGCCTGGAGTGTAACGACACCTCGGGGAGCTTTCTTT
CAWSVTTPRGAFF
>-|-|TRBJ1-5|TRBV18
TGTGCCACCGGTCGGGGGTTGAATCAGCCCCAGCATTTT
CATGRGLNQPQHF
>-|few|TRBJ2-5|TRBV29-1
TGCAGCGTTGCCCGTCCCGAGGAGACCCAGTACTTC
CSVARPEETQYF
>-|once|TRBJ1-2|TRBV25-1
TGTGCCAGCAGTTGGGGTGTGGACGCATATGGCTACACCTTC
CASSWGVDAYGYTF
>TRBD1|-|TRBJ1-2|TRBV3-1
TGTGCCAGCAGCCAAGGGGACAGTAACTATGGCTACACCTTC
CASSQGDSNYGYTF
>-|few|TRBJ1-6|TRBV20-1
TGCAGTGCTAGCTTGGGGGAGAGCTCCTATAATTCACCCCTCCACTTT
CSASLGESSYNSPLHF
>-|-|TRBJ1-1|TRBV9
TGTGCCAGCAGCGTATCCGACACTGAAGCTTTCTTT
CASSVSDTEAFF
>TRBD2|few|TRBJ2-3|TRBV2
TGTGCCAGCAGTCTAACTAGCGGGAGGCAGGGTACGCAGTATTTT
CASSLTSGRQGTQYF
>-|-|TRBJ1-1|TRBV29-1
TGCAGCGCCCGAAAGGGTTGGGTGGACACTGAAGCTTTCTTT
CSARKGWVDTEAFF
>-|-|TRBJ2-7|TRBV10-3
TGTGCCATCAGGCGGGGCGAGTCAAACTACGAGCAGTACTTC
CAIRRGESNYEQYF
>-|-|TRBJ2-3|TRBV7-9
TGTGCCAGCAGCCCGCCGGGGGGCCTCACAGATACGCAGTATTTT
CASSPPGGLTDTQYF
>-|many|TRBJ2-3|TRBV29-1
TGCAGCGTTGAAGACCTACGACCAACGCAGTATTTT
CSVEDLRPTQYF
>-|few|TRBJ1-5|TRBV6-2/TRBV6-3
TGTGCCAGCAGTTACGGGTATCAGCCCCAGCATTTT
CASSYGYQPQHF
>-|-|TRBJ2-7|TRBV6-5
TGTGCCAGCAGTTCAGGAAGTGAGAGCTCCTACGAGCAGTACTTC
CASSSGSESSYEQYF
>-|few|TRBJ2-7|TRBV29-1
TGCAGCGTTGGGCTTTCGGGGAGACGGGGCTCCTACGAGCAGTACTTC
CSVGLSGRRGSYEQYF
>-|-|TRBJ2-2|TRBV7-2
TGTGCCTGCAGCCCTCGGGGTGAAAGGCCCGGGGAGCTGTTTTTT
CACSPRGERPGELFF
>-|-|TRBJ2-1|TRBV20-1
TGCAGTGCTAGAGCCTCGGCGGGGTTCAATGAGCAGTTCTTC
CSARASAGFNEQFF
>-|-|TRBJ2-1|TRBV6-2/TRBV6-3
TGTGCCAGCAGTTACCCTCCTCAAGGGAATGAGCAGTTCTTC
CASSYPPQGNEQFF
>-|once|TRBJ2-7|TRBV6-6
TGTGCCAGCAGTTACCTGGGCAGGGACGAGCAGTACTTC
CASSYLGRDEQYF
>-|-|TRBJ1-4|TRBV10-3
TGTGCCACCGGGCCCGCTGCAACTAATGAAAAACTGTTTTTT
CATGPAATNEKLFF